The rows below give T cell receptor beta chains drawn from one sample of a study of post-analysis software for immune sequencing data. TCRdb re-analysed the PCR reads in MiXCR, keeping a single row per CDR3 protein. Of 820,000 or so distinct CDR3 sequences in the sample, approximately 57% were seen once. Sequenced sample: blood. The receptors come from a girl aged 5 to 17 with multiple sclerosis. Both conserved end residues are part of each CDR3. A D gene is named only where the DNA matches it firmly. Clone size is not always given. Where it is, it says once, few, many or a class for expanded clones.

TRBV2	14	TRBD2	.	TRBJ2-1	TGTGCCAGCAGGGCCGGACTAGCTGGAAATGAGCAGTTCTTC	CASRAGLAGNEQFF
TRBV12-3/TRBV12-4	16	.	.	TRBJ2-5	TGTGCCAGCAGATGGGACGTCGGGAGCGGCCAAGAGACCCAGTACTTC	CASRWDVGSGQETQYF
TRBV5-1	13	.	.	TRBJ1-2	TGCGCCAGCAGTTCGGGGAGGGACTATGGCTACACCTTC	CASSSGRDYGYTF
TRBV29-1	11	.	.	TRBJ1-2	TGCAGCGTTCTAGGACAGTCTGGCTACACCTTC	CSVLGQSGYTF
TRBV14	15	TRBD2	few	TRBJ2-3	TGTGCCAGCAGCCCACTAGCGGAGACCTCAGATACGCAGTATTTT	CASSPLAETSDTQYF
TRBV6-1	13	.	.	TRBJ2-7	TGTGCCAGCAGTGAATGGGGGACACACGAGCAGTACTTC	CASSEWGTHEQYF
TRBV18	17	TRBD1	.	TRBJ1-2	TGTGCCAGCTCACCATCCGGGACAGCACAGGGGAACAGAGGCTACACCTTC	CASSPSGTAQGNRGYTF
TRBV10-3	15	TRBD2	once	TRBJ2-3	TGTGCCATCACCCAAGCGGGGGGGCCCACAGATACGCAGTATTTT	CAITQAGGPTDTQYF
TRBV7-8	17	.	.	TRBJ2-1	TGTGCCAGCAGCTTAGCGGGAACGGGACGGGCCTACAATGAGCAGTTCTTC	CASSLAGTGRAYNEQFF
TRBV12-3/TRBV12-4	14	.	.	TRBJ2-2	TGTGCCAGCATCGGACTTACGAACACCGGGGAGCTGTTTTTT	CASIGLTNTGELFF
TRBV10-3	17	TRBD2	.	TRBJ2-3	TGTGCCATCAGTGATTCGGCTAGCGGGGGGATCACAGATACGCAGTATTTT	CAISDSASGGITDTQYF
TRBV20-1	16	TRBD2	once	TRBJ2-3	TGCAGTGCTAGAGATGTAGTAGCGGGAGGCCCAGATACGCAGTATTTT	CSARDVVAGGPDTQYF
TRBV29-1	11	.	.	TRBJ2-7	TGCAGCGTTGCAGGGCAGCACGAGCAGTACTTC	CSVAGQHEQYF
TRBV7-9	14	TRBD2	few	TRBJ2-3	TGTGCCAGCGGGCTAGCGGGACTCACAGATACGCAGTATTTT	CASGLAGLTDTQYF
TRBV20-1	14	.	few	TRBJ1-6	TGCAGTGCTGGGGGGCAGGTTGGGCATTCACCCCTCCACTTT	CSAGGQVGHSPLHF
TRBV20-1	12	.	.	TRBJ2-6	TGCAGTGGCAGATCTGGGGCCAACGTCCTGACTTTC	CSGRSGANVLTF
TRBV12-3/TRBV12-4	16	TRBD1	.	TRBJ1-1	TGTGCCAGCCACCTTGACAGGGGGCCGGTGAACACTGAAGCTTTCTTT	CASHLDRGPVNTEAFF
TRBV3-1	15	.	.	TRBJ2-7	TGTGCCAGCAGCCCGCGAATCAGGAGCTCCTACGAGCAGTACTTC	CASSPRIRSSYEQYF
TRBV10-2	14	.	many	TRBJ2-3	TGCGCCAGCACCCGCCCTGACAGGACAGATACGCAGTATTTT	CASTRPDRTDTQYF
TRBV7-9	16	.	few	TRBJ2-4	TGTGCCAGCAGCCCTGGGGCAGGGGGGGCCAAAAACATTCAGTACTTC	CASSPGAGGAKNIQYF
TRBV5-1	14	.	few	TRBJ2-5	TGCGCCAGCAGCTTGGAGGGGGGAAAAGAGACCCAGTACTTC	CASSLEGGKETQYF
TRBV20-1	14	.	.	TRBJ2-3	TGCAGTGCTAGAATACGGGAGCTCGCAGATACGCAATATTTT	CSARIRELADTQYF
TRBV7-3	15	.	few	TRBJ2-5	TGTGCCAGCAGCTTAACGGGGCCCACGGAGGGGACCCAGTACTTC	CASSLTGPTEGTQYF
TRBV5-1	15	TRBD2	few	TRBJ2-4	TGCGCCAGCAGCAACATAGCGGGAGGCGAAAACATTCAGTACTTC	CASSNIAGGENIQYF
TRBV29-1	11	.	.	TRBJ2-7	TGCAGCGTCGGCCGGGACACCGAGCAGTACTTC	CSVGRDTEQYF
TRBV29-1	13	.	.	TRBJ1-1	TGCAGCGTTGAAGTACTAGGATACACTGAAGCTTTCTTT	CSVEVLGYTEAFF